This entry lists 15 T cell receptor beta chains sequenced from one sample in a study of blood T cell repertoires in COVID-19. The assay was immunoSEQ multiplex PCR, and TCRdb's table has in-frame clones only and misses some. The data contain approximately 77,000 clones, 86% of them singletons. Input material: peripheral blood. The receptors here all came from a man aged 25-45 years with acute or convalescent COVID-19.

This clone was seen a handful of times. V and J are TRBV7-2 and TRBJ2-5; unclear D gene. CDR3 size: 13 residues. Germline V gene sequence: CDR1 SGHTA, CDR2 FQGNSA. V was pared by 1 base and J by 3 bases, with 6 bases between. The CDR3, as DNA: TGTGCCAGCAGCTTAGGACACGAAGAGACCCAGTACTTC. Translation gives CASSLGHEETQYF.

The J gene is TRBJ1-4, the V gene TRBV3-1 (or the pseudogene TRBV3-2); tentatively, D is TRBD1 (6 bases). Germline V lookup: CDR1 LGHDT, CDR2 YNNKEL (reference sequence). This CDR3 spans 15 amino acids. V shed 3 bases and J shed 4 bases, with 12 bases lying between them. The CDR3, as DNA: TGTGCCAGCAGCCAGATGACAGGCGGTAATGAAAAACTGTTTTTT. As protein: CASSQMTGGNEKLFF.

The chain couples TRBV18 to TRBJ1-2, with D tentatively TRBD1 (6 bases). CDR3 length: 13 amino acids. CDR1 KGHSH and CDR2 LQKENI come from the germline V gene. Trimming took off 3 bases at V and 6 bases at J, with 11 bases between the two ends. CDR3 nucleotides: TGTGCCAGCTCACCGGCGACAGGACATGGCTACACCTTC. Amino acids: CASSPATGHGYTF.

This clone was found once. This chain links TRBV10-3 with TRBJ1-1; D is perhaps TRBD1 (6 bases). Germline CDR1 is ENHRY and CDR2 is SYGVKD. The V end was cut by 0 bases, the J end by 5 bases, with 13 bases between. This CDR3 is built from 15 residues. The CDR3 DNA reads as TGTGCCATCAGTGAGTCGAGGGACACGTGGACTGAAGCTTTCTTT. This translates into CAISESRDTWTEAFF.

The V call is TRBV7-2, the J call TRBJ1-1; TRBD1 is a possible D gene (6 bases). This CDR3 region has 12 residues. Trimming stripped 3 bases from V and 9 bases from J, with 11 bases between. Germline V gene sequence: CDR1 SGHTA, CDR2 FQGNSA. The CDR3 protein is CASSFEGVKAFF. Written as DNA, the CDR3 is TGTGCCAGCAGCTTTGAGGGGGTGAAAGCTTTCTTT.

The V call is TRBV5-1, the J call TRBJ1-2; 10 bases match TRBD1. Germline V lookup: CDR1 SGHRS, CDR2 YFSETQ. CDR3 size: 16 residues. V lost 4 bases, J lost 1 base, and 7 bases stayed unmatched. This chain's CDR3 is CASSEDRGLGNYGYTF. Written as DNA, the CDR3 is TGCGCCAGCAGCGAGGACAGGGGGTTGGGTAACTATGGCTACACCTTC.

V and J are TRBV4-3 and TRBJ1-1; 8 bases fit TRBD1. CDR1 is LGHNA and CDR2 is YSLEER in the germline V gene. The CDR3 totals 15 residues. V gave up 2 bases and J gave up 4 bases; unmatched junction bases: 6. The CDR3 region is CASSQQDREVTEAFF. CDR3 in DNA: TGCGCCAGCAGCCAACAGGACAGGGAGGTCACTGAAGCTTTCTTT.

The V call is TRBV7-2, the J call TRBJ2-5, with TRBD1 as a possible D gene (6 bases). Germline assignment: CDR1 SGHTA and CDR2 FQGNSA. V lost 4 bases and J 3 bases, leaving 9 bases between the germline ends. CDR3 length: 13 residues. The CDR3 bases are TGTGCCAGCAGCTCGGACAGAGAAGAGACCCAGTACTTC. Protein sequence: CASSSDREETQYF.

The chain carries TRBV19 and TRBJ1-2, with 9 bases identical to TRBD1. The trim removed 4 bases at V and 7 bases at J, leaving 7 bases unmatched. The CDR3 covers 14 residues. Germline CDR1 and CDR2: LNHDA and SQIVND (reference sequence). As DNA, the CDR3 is TGTGCCAGTAGTACGGCCGGGACAGGGAGTGGCTACACCTTC. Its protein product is CASSTAGTGSGYTF.

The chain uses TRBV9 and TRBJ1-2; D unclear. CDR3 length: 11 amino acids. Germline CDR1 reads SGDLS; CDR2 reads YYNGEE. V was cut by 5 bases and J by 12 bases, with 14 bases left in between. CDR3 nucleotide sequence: TGTGCCAGCAGATCAATCGACAAGCACACCTTC. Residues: CASRSIDKHTF.

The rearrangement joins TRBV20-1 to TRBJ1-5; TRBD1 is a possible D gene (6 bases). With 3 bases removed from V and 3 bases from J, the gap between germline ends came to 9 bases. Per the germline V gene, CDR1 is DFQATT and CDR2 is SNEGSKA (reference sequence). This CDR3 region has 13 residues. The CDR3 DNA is TGCAGTGCTAGTGCAGGGGACAATCAGCCCCAGCATTTT. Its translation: CSASAGDNQPQHF.

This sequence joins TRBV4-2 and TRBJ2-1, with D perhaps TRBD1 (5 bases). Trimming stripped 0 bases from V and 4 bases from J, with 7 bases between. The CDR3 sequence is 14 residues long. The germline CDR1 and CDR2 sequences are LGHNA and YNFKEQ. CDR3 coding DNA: TGTGCCAGCAGCCAAGATGCAGGGTACAATGAGCAGTTCTTC. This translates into CASSQDAGYNEQFF.

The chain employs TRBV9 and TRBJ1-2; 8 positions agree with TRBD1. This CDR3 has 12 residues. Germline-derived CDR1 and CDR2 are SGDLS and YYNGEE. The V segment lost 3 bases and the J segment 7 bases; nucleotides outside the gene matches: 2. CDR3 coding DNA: TGTGCCAGCAGCGCAGGGGGCGCTGGCTACACCTTC. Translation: CASSAGGAGYTF.

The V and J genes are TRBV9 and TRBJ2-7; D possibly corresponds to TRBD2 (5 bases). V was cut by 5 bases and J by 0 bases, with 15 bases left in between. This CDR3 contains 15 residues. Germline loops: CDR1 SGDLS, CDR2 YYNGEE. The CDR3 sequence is CASRFGEKGSYEQYV. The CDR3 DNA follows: TGTGCCAGCAGATTCGGGGAGAAAGGCTCCTACGAGCAGTACGTC.

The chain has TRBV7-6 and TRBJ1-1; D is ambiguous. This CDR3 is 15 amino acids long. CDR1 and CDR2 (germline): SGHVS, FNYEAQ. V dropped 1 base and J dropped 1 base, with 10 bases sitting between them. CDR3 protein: CASSLGAGSNTEAFF. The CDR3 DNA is TGTGCCAGCAGCTTAGGTGCGGGTTCGAACACTGAAGCTTTCTTT. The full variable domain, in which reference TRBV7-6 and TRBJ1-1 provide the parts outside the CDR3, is GAGVSQSPRYKVTKRGQDVALRCDPISGHVSLYWYRQALGQGPEFLTYFNYEAQQDKSGLPNDRFSAERPEGSISTLTIQRTEQRDSAMYRCASSLGAGSNTEAFFGQGTRLTVV.